This T cell receptor (beta chain) is drawn from a study of T-cell reconstitution after alpha-beta-depleted transplantation in children. Findings of the study overall: T-cell counts and diversity at one year following transplant were attributed mainly to newly produced T cells.

The CDR3 contains 18 residues. The ends lost 0 bases at V and 4 bases at J; junction bases unmatched: 11. Germline loops: CDR1 LGHNA, CDR2 YSLEER. This clonotype was detected a few times. Its cognate antigen is unknown. It was with unique molecular identifiers that the TCRbeta library was prepared. Via MiXCR, TCRdb re-called the PCR reads, giving one row per CDR3 protein. The data contain roughly 340,000 distinct CDR3 sequences, roughly 15% of them singletons. V usage is TRBV4-3 and J usage is TRBJ2-1, with 8 nucleotides matching TRBD2. This TCR derives from a male patient between 2 and 9 years old who had a stem cell transplant for acute lymphoblastic leukemia, so the T cells may come from the graft donor. Sequenced here: PBMCs, mostly from graft donor cells, sampled 360 days after TCRalphabeta/CD19-depleted stem cell transplant. Here the CDR3 reads CASSQEGTPGLVYNEQFF. The CDR3 coding sequence is TGCGCCAGCAGCCAAGAAGGGACCCCGGGACTAGTTTACAATGAGCAGTTCTTC.